The clone carrying this T cell receptor beta chain was detected many times. The junction does not match germline at one end; this may be a read error. These data belong to a study of regulatory T cells in long-lasting Graves disease. Investigators prepared the TCR beta libraries by applying iRepertoire HTBI primers and Arm-PCR of CDR3 regions. Each CDR3 protein gets one entry after TCRdb re-called the multiplex PCR reads with MiXCR. The sample has 400,000 to 600,000 distinct CDR3 sequences, 20% to 25% seen once. The time point denotes: persistent/refractory GD, antithyroid drugs over 5 years with positive TRAb. Construction of the TCR library relied on RNA isolated from PBMCs. Germline V lookup: CDR1 SGHAT, CDR2 FQNNGV. The CDR3 runs 14 residues.

The V and J genes are TRBV11-2 and TRBJ2-3; D not resolved. This material consisted of peripheral blood mononuclear cells (PBMCs), taken when the disease was refractory, from a patient treated with antithyroid drugs. This clonotype was sampled from a female donor with Graves disease. CDR3 in amino acids: CASTLVSAPRAQYF. The DNA for the CDR3 is TGTGCCAGCACCTTAGTTTCGGCCCCCCGAGCGCAGTATTTT.